This TCR beta chain was captured in a study of early stage breast cancer tumors. This clone showed up just a few times. Sequenced by immunoSEQ multiplex PCR; TCRdb stores in-frame clones only, minus some. Of about 36,000 clones listed, under 80% are singletons. Germline V CDR1 and CDR2: MGHRA, YSYEKL. This CDR3 spans 17 amino acids. The germline V and J ends were trimmed by 1 base and 6 bases, with 21 bases remaining between them. This receptor was taken from a person aged 55 to 75 with breast cancer. The V call is TRBV4-1, the J call TRBJ1-1; D might be TRBD1 (5 bases). What was sequenced was blood. The CDR3 coding sequence is TGCGCCAGCAGCCAAGGCAGAGAGGGGTACGGCGTAGCTGAAGCTTTCTTT. It translates to CASSQGREGYGVAEAFF.